This entry lists 2 T cell receptor beta chains sequenced from one sample in a study of Tregs in tolerant kidney transplant recipients. Clones were read by immunoSEQ multiplex PCR, and TCRdb kept only the in-frame ones, dropping some. The data hold under 95,000 clones, with 75% to 95% observed a single time. The material was Tregs from blood, obtained before the transplant. Receptors were obtained from a human donor who received a combined kidney and bone marrow transplant.

The chain is built from TRBV6-5 and TRBJ1-5; 8 bases are a match to TRBD1. This CDR3 comprises 14 residues. V dropped 6 bases and J dropped 5; count of bases not matched to a gene: 6. CDR1 and CDR2 (germline): MNHEY, SVGAGI. This chain's CDR3 is CASRRDRGDQPQHF. The CDR3 bases are TGTGCCAGCAGGAGAGACAGGGGAGATCAGCCCCAGCATTTT.

The chain links TRBV2 to TRBJ1-2; 10 positions agree with TRBD1. CDR3 size: 16 residues. Unmatched junction bases numbered 10, after V lost 6 bases and J lost 3 bases. Germline lookup yields CDR1 SNHLY and CDR2 FYNNEI. The CDR3 region has the DNA TGTGCCAGCAGGCCCGGGACAGGGGACCTTCACTATGGCTACACCTTC. Residues: CASRPGTGDLHYGYTF.